Listed below are T cell receptor beta chains from one sample, sequenced in a study of blood T cell repertoires in COVID-19. Assay used: immunoSEQ multiplex PCR; TCRdb lists only in-frame clones, some missing. The data hold some 330,000 clones, with about 87% observed a single time. Sequencing was done on a sample of PBMCs or T cells enriched from blood (not recorded which). All receptors come from a man in his forties or fifties in a cohort exposed to, infected with or recovered from COVID-19 (not recorded which). Each CDR3 is given with its conserved first and last residue. A D gene is named only where the DNA matches it firmly. Rows may omit the clone size; those that give it use once, few, many or a size class.

TRBV28,TRBJ2-3,TRBD2,.,TGTGCCAGCAGTTCCCCGGGCGCGGGAGTTTTAGATACGCAGTATTTT,CASSSPGAGVLDTQYF
TRBV24-1,TRBJ2-3,.,once,TGTGCCACCAGTGATGGGGGGAGCACAGATACGCAGTATTTT,CATSDGGSTDTQYF
TRBV28,TRBJ1-5,.,.,TGTGCCAGCAGCCTCGGTACAGGACATGAGCCCCAGCATTTT,CASSLGTGHEPQHF
TRBV4-2,TRBJ1-2,TRBD1,.,TGTGCCAGCAGCCCTACCGGGACAGCTCTGGGAGGCTACACCTTC,CASSPTGTALGGYTF
TRBV11-2,TRBJ2-1,TRBD2,.,TGTGCCAGCAGCTTAGCCCGCGGGAGAAGCTATGAGCAGTTCTTC,CASSLARGRSYEQFF
TRBV28,TRBJ1-5,TRBD1,.,TGTGCCAGCAGTTTGACAGGGGTCACCTTCAATCAGCCCCAGCATTTT,CASSLTGVTFNQPQHF
TRBV6-6,TRBJ1-2,TRBD1,.,TGTGCCAGCAGTTTGACAGGGAGCCACTATGGCTACACCTTC,CASSLTGSHYGYTF
TRBV10-3,TRBJ2-2,.,.,TGTGCCATCAGTGGACAGGGTGCTAGCGCTAACACCGGGGAGCTGTTTTTT,CAISGQGASANTGELFF
TRBV7-8,TRBJ1-2,.,.,TGTGCCAGCAGCTTCGCAGAACAGTCCTATGGCTACACCTTC,CASSFAEQSYGYTF
TRBV6-1,TRBJ1-2,.,.,TGTGCCAGCAGTGAAGGGGCAGGGCAATATGGCTACACCTTC,CASSEGAGQYGYTF
TRBV7-8,TRBJ2-5,TRBD2,.,TGTGCCAGCAGCTTAGCTCGGACTAGCGGGAGCGCCGAGACCCAGTACTTC,CASSLARTSGSAETQYF
TRBV5-1,TRBJ2-3,.,.,TGCGCCAGCAGCTTGGAACGAACTGGGCGCACAGATACGCAGTATTTT,CASSLERTGRTDTQYF
TRBV6-2/TRBV6-3,TRBJ2-2,TRBD2,.,TGTGCCAGCAGTTCCGGACTAGCGGGTCTAATCACCGGGGAGCTGTTTTTT,CASSSGLAGLITGELFF
TRBV6-1,TRBJ2-5,.,.,TGTGCCAGCAGTGAGGCGCTCGGGGGTCAAGAGACCCAGTACTTC,CASSEALGGQETQYF
TRBV2,TRBJ1-3,.,.,TGTGCCAGCAGGGGACCCGGGGGCTCTGGAAACACCATATATTTT,CASRGPGGSGNTIYF
TRBV6-5,TRBJ1-2,TRBD1,.,TGTGCCAGCAGTTACTCGATCAGGGGGCCTGGCTACACCTTC,CASSYSIRGPGYTF
TRBV30,TRBJ2-7,TRBD1,few,TGTGCCTGGGGCCGGACAGGCGGAGCCTACGAGCAGTACTTC,CAWGRTGGAYEQYF
TRBV2,TRBJ2-2,TRBD1,few,TGTGCCAGCGGGACAGGATCGAACACCGGGGAGCTGTTTTTT,CASGTGSNTGELFF
TRBV27,TRBJ1-5,TRBD1,.,TGTGCCAGCAGTCACGGACAGGGCCGAAATCAGCCCCAGCATTTT,CASSHGQGRNQPQHF
TRBV2,TRBJ2-6,TRBD1,.,TGTGCCAGCAGCAGGGGGCAGAACTCTGGGGCCAACGTCCTGACTTTC,CASSRGQNSGANVLTF
TRBV13,TRBJ2-1,TRBD2,.,TGTGCCAGCAGCTTAGTCACTAGCGGGAGTGCCTACAATGAGCAGTTCTTC,CASSLVTSGSAYNEQFF
TRBV9,TRBJ2-7,.,.,TGTGCCAGCAGCGTAGCGATAGCCAACGAGCAGTACTTC,CASSVAIANEQYF
TRBV4-1,TRBJ1-5,.,.,TGCGCCAGCAGCCAAGGAGTGGCAGGGGCAGGAGGTCAGCCCCAGCATTTT,CASSQGVAGAGGQPQHF
TRBV7-2,TRBJ2-7,TRBD2,.,TGTGCCAGCAGCTTAGGGCTTCTAGCGGGGGGTGAGCAGTACTTC,CASSLGLLAGGEQYF
TRBV2,TRBJ2-3,.,.,TGTGCCAGCAGTGCGGTAGCCTTTTGGGATACGCAGTATTTT,CASSAVAFWDTQYF
TRBV19,TRBJ1-5,.,few,TGTGCCAGTAGTATGGGGGGGGGTGGCAATCAGCCCCAGCATTTT,CASSMGGGGNQPQHF
TRBV5-6,TRBJ2-5,TRBD2,.,TGTGCCAGCAGCCTAGGACTAGCGGTACAACAAGAGACCCAGTACTTC,CASSLGLAVQQETQYF
TRBV5-1,TRBJ2-6,.,.,TGCGCCAGCAGCCAAACGGACTTATCTGGGGCCAACGTCCTGACTTTC,CASSQTDLSGANVLTF
TRBV3-1/TRBV3-2,TRBJ2-7,TRBD1,once,TGTGCCAGCAGCCAAGGTGCTGGGACAGGGTTTCGCGAGCAGTACTTC,CASSQGAGTGFREQYF
TRBV11-2,TRBJ1-1,.,once,TGTGCCAGCAGCTTAGGGGGCGGGGGTGCTGAAGCTTTCTTT,CASSLGGGGAEAFF
TRBV5-1,TRBJ2-3,.,.,TGCGCCAGCAGCTTGGAACAGGGTTTAATGGCAGATACGCAGTATTTT,CASSLEQGLMADTQYF